What follows describes a single T cell receptor (beta chain). Its antigen is unknown. Base qualities are not recorded, but no much larger clone differs from it by a single base. Other DNA sequences in this sample translate to the same CDR3. This entry belongs to a study of cytomegalovirus exposure and HLA in healthy donors (dated by TCRdb to between 2016 and 2019). Looking at the study overall: According to an earlier analysis of 550 to 750 of the donors, about 179 million T cells yielded some 110 million unique TCR beta sequences and about 300 Gb of sequence data. Among 350 to 400 genotyped donors of the cohort, an average of around 240,000 unique TCR beta nucleotide sequences were sequenced per donor, around a sixth of them non-productive. The number of donors typed differed by locus, with about 629-640 for A, B, C, DRB1 and DQB1, over 500 for DQA1, 606 for DPA1, and some 440 for DPB1. The genetic ancestry cluster associated with self-reported Caucasian donors included roughly four fifths of the 398 genotyped donors. The later analysis used no new phenotypic data to find candidate immune exposures, relying instead on TCR beta sequences and their occurrence across donors. To decide whether each TCR beta V gene segment behaved as functional or pseudogenic, an earlier analysis of approximately 590 of the donors relied on high-throughput TCR beta sequencing. Both class I and class II loci were covered by HLA typing, at four-digit resolution. Along with the approximately 600-subject first cohort, a separate validation cohort of more than 90 different subjects was used. The study was designed to test whether signatures of past pathogen exposure could be identified by cataloging public T cell receptors. The study combined high-throughput TCR immunosequencing, statistical association of individual TCRs with disease status, and machine learning to predict cytomegalovirus infection status. An early release that covered roughly 600 HLA-typed donors contained around 330 gigabases of sequencing data and around 80 million unique TCR sequences. Alongside the repertoire data, information on donor age, sex, ethnicity and CMV serostatus was compiled. A later genetic analysis used genome-wide SNP genotypes for about 60% of the roughly 670 donors, treating that subset as a discovery cohort. Roughly 5 DR-DQ haplotypes were handled as single units for association and clustering, since linkage in the cohort was strong. A later analysis re-examined previously published TCR beta repertoires from 500 to 700 donors and added high-resolution HLA genotyping to investigate patterns of TCR occurrence. All discovery cohort repertoires had been generated on a single sequencing platform. The study profiled the T cell repertoires of 550 to 700 subjects by immunosequencing and related them to cytomegalovirus serostatus.

The library was produced with the immunoSEQ multiplex PCR assay. For the multiplex PCR, a mixture combining 60 forward primers for TCR Vbeta segments and 13 reverse primers for TCR Jbeta segments was used. The CDR3 region of rearranged TCR beta genes was amplified from genomic DNA with a multiplex PCR assay. The Illumina HiSeq System was used to sequence the amplified TCR beta libraries as 87-base-pair reads. In the source study's methods: A later analysis tallied roughly 80 million unique TCR beta chains across the 700 or so repertoires, and some 10 million of those chains were shared by two or more donors. Raw reads were error-corrected and collapsed into unique sequences with a nearest-neighbor algorithm that merged closely related sequences to remove PCR and sequencing errors. CDR3 sequences were aligned to IMGT reference sequences to assign V, D and J gene segments. For a sequence to be retained, at least a six-nucleotide match to both a V gene segment and a J gene segment was required. A rearrangement counted as productive if the CDR3 had no stop codons and remained in frame with V and J, and every other rearrangement counted as non-productive. Following IMGT convention, CDR3 was defined as the stretch from the second conserved V-encoded cysteine to the conserved J-encoded phenylalanine. In an earlier analysis of around 570 of the donors, sequences lacking an unambiguous match to a single V gene segment were excluded. In an earlier analysis of several hundred of the donors, V segments were called functional above 56.7% productive rearrangements and were called segregating when the between-donor standard deviation exceeded 5%. A statistical classification framework was built to diagnose cytomegalovirus status from the catalog of TCR beta chain sequences. A later analysis assigned V and J genes by comparing TCR nucleotide sequences with IMGT/GENE-DB human TR gene sequences. A later analysis assigned CDR3 sequences and most-parsimonious VDJ recombination scenarios with the TCRdist pipeline. In a later analysis, each TCR beta chain was defined by its CDR3 amino acid sequence together with its V-gene family, and reads lacking a unique V-gene family were excluded. As a way to deal with suspected cross-contamination and a sequencing artifact, a later analysis dropped approximately 570 nucleotide sequences that were highly shared and had low generation probability. In a later analysis, a clonal expansion index for each public chain was calculated from normalized within-repertoire ranks of inferred template counts. Generation probabilities in a later analysis came from a VDJ recombination model fitted to out-of-frame rearrangements, and those results were checked against IGoR. A later analysis scored TCR-TCR, TCR-HLA and TCR-CMV co-occurrence with hypergeometric tests, applying a repertoire-size bias correction to TCR pairs. A later analysis estimated false discovery rates by permuting HLA or CMV assignments 20 times. In a later analysis, co-occurring TCRs were grouped using DBSCAN, and TCRdist sequence similarity was added for clustering within HLA-allele-positive subsets. For co-occurrence clustering, repertoires with fewer than 30,000 or more than 120,000 public chains were excluded, along with roughly five repertoires with anomalous nucleotide sharing. TCRdb retrieved this table from immuneACCESS and kept in-frame rearrangements only. Not all clones are present; in checked studies, unresolved V genes account for under half, and no reason is known for the remainder. V, J and clone size are those of that table, while D and trimming were read from the DNA. This sample holds 100,000 to 150,000 clones; roughly 80% were observed only once. Clones ranked in the top ten supply approximately 1.1% of the sample.

The cohort comprised under 700 healthy bone marrow donors. All cohort members were sampled while nominally healthy, although unrecorded immune exposures were likely present. The donor was CMV seronegative and belonged to the group of 320 or so seronegative cohort members. Each donor provided a peripheral blood sample, and peripheral blood mononuclear cells were used for TCR beta sequencing. The Qiagen DNeasy Blood Extraction Kit was used to extract genomic DNA from the blood cell samples. Points the paper makes about the study in general: The authors suggested that the approach could potentially be extended to other disease states and immunological phenotypes. A further reported finding was that TCR beta sequences accurately predicted the HLA-A and HLA-B alleles for most subjects in the first cohort. The 87-base-pair reads could not distinguish some IMGT-functional V segments, including TRBV6-2 and TRBV6-3, so those segments were excluded. A later analysis found that TCR association rates varied across HLA loci, with DRB1 alleles showing the most associated TCRs and HLA-C alleles the fewest. CMV serostatus was the only immune exposure information available for the cohort. The presence/absence analyses assumed that sequencing depth was roughly uniform across donors, and that assumption may not be true. Cytomegalovirus status was reported to be diagnosed by the classifier with high specificity and sensitivity in both the original and validation cohorts. Assigning TCR associations to individual alleles was difficult when HLA alleles, especially DR and DQ, strongly co-occurred. Correlated functional status among segregating V segments might be attributable to linkage disequilibrium, but an unknown experimental factor could not be ruled out. Only TCR beta chains were sequenced in this cohort, and the absence of alpha or paired-chain data limited detectable features. A later analysis found that HLA-associated TCR beta chains were more clonally expanded and had lower generation probabilities than equally common non-associated chains. Because HLA typing was missing for some donors at each locus, association tests included only the typed subset. V-gene and J-gene trimming of TCR beta chains was associated with a missense DCLRE1C variant in a later genetic analysis, and the association was replicated in an independent cohort. A later analysis reported that several top co-occurrence clusters appeared linked to parvovirus B19, influenza, CMV and Epstein-Barr virus. Most CMV-associated TCR beta chains appeared to be HLA-restricted in a later analysis, and the HLA associations seemed to be driven largely by CMV exposure. In vitro tests confirmed that a few of the cytomegalovirus-associated TCR beta chains recognize cytomegalovirus antigens. In a later genetic analysis, fewer N-insertions in productive TCRs were reported among donors in an Asian-associated ancestry cluster than the approximately 710-donor mean. In an earlier analysis of 587 of the donors, most TCR beta V segments were observed in productive rearrangements about 90% or about 30% of the time, broadly matching IMGT annotations. In the study, about 150 TCR beta chains were listed as associated with cytomegalovirus. A later analysis associated 17,000 or so TCR beta sequences with specific HLA alleles at a false discovery rate of 0.05. Because counts were too low, some 17 rarely observed V segments, including chromosome 9 orphons, were left out of the earlier analysis of roughly 600 of the donors. Most TCR sequences were seen in very few donors, while some public TCRs were found in many individuals. A group of highly shared sequence variants was considered likely to be a technical artifact of the sequencing pipeline.

The CDR3 runs 12 amino acids, cysteine and phenylalanine included. Only CDR3 DNA is held: 36 bases, read in frame from base 1. As encoded in the germline V gene, CDR1 is MNHNS while CDR2 is SASEGT. Trimmed from V: 3 bases; trimmed from J: 4 bases; junction bases lacking a gene match: 0. This sequence uses TRBV6-1 and TRBJ2-7, with 7 junctional bases fitting TRBD2. Sequences were obtained from PBMCs. The source is a boy aged 5 to 17 in good health and CMV-seronegative. The DNA reads TGTGCCAGCAGTGAGCGGGGGTACGAGCAGTACTTC. The encoded protein is CASSERGYEQYF.